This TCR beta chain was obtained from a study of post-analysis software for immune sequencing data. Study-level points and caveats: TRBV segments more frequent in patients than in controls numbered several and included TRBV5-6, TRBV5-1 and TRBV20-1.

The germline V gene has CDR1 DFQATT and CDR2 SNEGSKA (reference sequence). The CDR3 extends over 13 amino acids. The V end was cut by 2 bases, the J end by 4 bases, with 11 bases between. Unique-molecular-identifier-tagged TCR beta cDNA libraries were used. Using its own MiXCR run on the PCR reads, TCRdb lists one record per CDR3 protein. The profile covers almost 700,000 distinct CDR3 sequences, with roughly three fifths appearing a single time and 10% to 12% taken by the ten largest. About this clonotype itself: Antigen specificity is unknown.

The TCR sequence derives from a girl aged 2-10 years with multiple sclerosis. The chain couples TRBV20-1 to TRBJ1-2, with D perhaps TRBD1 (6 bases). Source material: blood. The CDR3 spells CSARPQGPYGYTF. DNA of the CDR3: TGCAGTGCTAGACCCCAGGGGCCCTATGGCTACACCTTC.